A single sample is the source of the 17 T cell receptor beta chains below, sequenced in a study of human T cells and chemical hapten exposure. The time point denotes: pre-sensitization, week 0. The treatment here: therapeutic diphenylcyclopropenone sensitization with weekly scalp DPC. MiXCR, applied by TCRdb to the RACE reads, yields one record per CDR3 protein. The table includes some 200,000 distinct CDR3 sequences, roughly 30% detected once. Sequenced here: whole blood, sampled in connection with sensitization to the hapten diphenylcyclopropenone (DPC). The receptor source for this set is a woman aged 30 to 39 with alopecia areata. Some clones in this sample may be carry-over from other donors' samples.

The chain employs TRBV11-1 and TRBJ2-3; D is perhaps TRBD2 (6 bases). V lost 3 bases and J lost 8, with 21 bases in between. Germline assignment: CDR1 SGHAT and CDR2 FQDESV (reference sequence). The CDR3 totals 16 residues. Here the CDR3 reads CASSLVGTPFLGTQYF. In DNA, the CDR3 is TGTGCCAGCAGCTTGGTCGGGACTCCTTTTCTTGGTACGCAGTATTTT. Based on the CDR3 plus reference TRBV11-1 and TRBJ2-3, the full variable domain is EAEVAQSPRYKITEKSQAVAFWCDPISGHATLYWYRQILGQGPELLVQFQDESVVDDSQLPKDRFSAERLKGVDSTLKIQPAELGDSAMYLCASSLVGTPFLGTQYFGPGTRLTVL.

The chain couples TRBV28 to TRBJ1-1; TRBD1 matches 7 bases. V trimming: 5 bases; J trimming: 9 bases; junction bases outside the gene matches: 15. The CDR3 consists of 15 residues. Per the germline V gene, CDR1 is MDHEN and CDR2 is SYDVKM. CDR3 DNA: TGTGCCAGCAGTCCTAACCCGGGACAGAGAAACCAAGCTTTCTTT. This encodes CASSPNPGQRNQAFF.

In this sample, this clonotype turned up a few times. CDR3 protein: CASSPGVSGNTIYF. The CDR3 nucleotides read TGTGCCAGCTCACCGGGGGTTTCTGGAAACACCATATATTTT. This chain links TRBV18 with TRBJ1-3; weak D call: TRBD1 (5 bases). The CDR3 extends over 14 amino acids. Between the trimmed V and J ends, which lost 3 bases and 1 base, there was a span of 7 bases. The germline CDR1 and CDR2 sequences are KGHSH and LQKENI.

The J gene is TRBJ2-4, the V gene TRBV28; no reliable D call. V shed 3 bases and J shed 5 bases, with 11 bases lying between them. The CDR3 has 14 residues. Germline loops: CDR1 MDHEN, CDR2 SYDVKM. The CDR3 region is CASSLVGAENIQYF. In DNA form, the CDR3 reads TGTGCCAGCAGTTTGGTAGGCGCGGAAAACATTCAGTACTTC.

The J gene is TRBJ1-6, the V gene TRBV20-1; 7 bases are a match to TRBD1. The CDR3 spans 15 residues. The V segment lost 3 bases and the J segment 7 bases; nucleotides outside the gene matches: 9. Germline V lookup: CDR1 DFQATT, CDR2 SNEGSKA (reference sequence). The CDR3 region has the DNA TGCAGTGCTAGGGATTGGGACAGTCTAAATTCACCCCTCCACTTT. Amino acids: CSARDWDSLNSPLHF.

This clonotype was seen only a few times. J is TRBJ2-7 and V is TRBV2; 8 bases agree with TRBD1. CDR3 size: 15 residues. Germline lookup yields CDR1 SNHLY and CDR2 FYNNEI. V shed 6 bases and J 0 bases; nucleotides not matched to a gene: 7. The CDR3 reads CASRQGVPVSYEQYF. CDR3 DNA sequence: TGTGCCAGCAGACAGGGGGTCCCGGTCTCCTACGAGCAGTACTTC.

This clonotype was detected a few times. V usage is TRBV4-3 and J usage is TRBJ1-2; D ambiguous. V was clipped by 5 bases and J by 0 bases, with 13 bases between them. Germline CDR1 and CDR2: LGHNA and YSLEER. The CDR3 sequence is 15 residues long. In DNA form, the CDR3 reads TGCGCCAGCAGCACCCGAGGAGGGTCTAACTATGGCTACACCTTC. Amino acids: CASSTRGGSNYGYTF.

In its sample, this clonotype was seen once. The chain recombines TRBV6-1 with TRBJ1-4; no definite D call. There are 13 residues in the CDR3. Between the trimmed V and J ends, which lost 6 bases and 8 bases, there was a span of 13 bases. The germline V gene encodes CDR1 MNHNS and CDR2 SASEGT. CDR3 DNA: TGTGCCAGCAGCGATTGGTTAGGGGAAAAACTGTTTTTT. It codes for CASSDWLGEKLFF.

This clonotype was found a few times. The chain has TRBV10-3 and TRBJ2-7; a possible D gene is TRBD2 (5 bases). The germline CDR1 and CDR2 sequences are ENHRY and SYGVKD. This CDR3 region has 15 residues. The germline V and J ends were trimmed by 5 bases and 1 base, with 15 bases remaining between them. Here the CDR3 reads CAISKFGRDSYEQYF. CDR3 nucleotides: TGTGCCATCAGTAAATTCGGACGGGATTCCTACGAGCAGTACTTC.

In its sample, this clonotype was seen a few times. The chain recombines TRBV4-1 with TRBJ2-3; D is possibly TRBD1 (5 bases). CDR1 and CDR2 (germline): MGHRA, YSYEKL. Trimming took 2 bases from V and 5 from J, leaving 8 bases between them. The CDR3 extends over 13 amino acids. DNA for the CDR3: TGCGCCAGCAGCCAACCAGGGTTAGATACGCAGTATTTT. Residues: CASSQPGLDTQYF.

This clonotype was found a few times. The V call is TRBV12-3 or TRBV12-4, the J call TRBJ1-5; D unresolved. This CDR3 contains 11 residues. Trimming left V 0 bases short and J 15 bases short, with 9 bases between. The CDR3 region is CASSLAGPPHF. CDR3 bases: TGTGCCAGCAGTTTAGCTGGGCCGCCGCATTTT.

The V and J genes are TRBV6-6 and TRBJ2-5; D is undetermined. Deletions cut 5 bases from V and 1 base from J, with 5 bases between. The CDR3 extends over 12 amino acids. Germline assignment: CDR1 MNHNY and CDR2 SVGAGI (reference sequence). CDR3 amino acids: CASSRIQETQYF. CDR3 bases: TGTGCCAGCAGTCGGATCCAAGAGACCCAGTACTTC.

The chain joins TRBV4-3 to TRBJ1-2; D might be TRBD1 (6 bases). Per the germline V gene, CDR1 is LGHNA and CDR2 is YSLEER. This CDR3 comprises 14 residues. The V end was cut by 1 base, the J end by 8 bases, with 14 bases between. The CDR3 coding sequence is TGCGCCAGCAGCCAAGTAGGAGGGGGTAGGGGCTACACCTTC. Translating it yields CASSQVGGGRGYTF.

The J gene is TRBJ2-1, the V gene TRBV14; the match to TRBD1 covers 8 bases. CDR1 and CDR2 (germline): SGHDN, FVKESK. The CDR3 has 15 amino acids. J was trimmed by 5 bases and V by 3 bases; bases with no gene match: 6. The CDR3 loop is CASSHRTGFDNEQFF. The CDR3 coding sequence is TGTGCCAGCAGCCACCGGACAGGGTTCGACAATGAGCAGTTCTTC.

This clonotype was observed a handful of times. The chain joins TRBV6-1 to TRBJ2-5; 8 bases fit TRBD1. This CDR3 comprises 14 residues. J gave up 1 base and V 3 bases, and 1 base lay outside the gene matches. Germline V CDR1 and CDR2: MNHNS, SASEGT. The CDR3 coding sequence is TGTGCCAGCAGTGAGGGACAGGTCCAAGAGACCCAGTACTTC. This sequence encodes CASSEGQVQETQYF.

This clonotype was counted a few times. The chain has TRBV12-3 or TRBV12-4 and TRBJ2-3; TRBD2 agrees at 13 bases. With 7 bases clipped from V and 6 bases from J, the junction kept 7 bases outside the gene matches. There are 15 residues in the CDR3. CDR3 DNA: TGTGCCAGCAACAAGGGACTAGCGGGATTGGATACGCAGTATTTT. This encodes CASNKGLAGLDTQYF.

DNA of the CDR3: TGCAGCGTTTTGGACAGGGGAATAGATACGCAGTATTTT. It encodes CSVLDRGIDTQYF. The J gene is TRBJ2-3, the V gene TRBV29-1, with TRBD1 matching over 9 bases. The CDR3 covers 13 residues. Germline trimming cut 5 bases from V and 5 bases from J; bases unmatched to any gene: 5. Germline lookup yields CDR1 SQVTM and CDR2 ANQGSEA.